The TCR beta chain described here comes from a study of blood T cells in healthy people across ages. As for the study in general: Template-switching capture recovered about one barcoded beta molecule per two T cells.

Primed by a sample-barcoded 5' primer and a J-beta primer mix, a second PCR proceeded for 7 to 11 cycles. Every cDNA was tagged by a template-switch adaptor with 12 random nucleotides. TCRdb fed the 5' RACE reads into MiXCR, producing one record per CDR3 protein. The repertoire holds more than 750,000 distinct CDR3 sequences, with 29% as singletons. The germline CDR1 and CDR2 sequences are DFQATT and SNEGSKA (reference sequence). The V end lost 0 bases, the J end lost 3 bases, and 11 bases lay between the germline ends. This CDR3 is 14 amino acids long. The data were also submitted as part of a second study, on T cells of mothers and their children. That study reports: Each mother yielded more than 9.5 million TCR beta CDR3 reads. Each child yielded some 3 million reads.

The receptor's source is a woman in her thirties or forties in good health. V gene TRBV20-1 combines with J gene TRBJ2-5; perhaps TRBD2 as D (6 bases). Material: blood. This CDR3 reads CSARDWGTEETQYF. As DNA, the CDR3 is TGCAGTGCTAGAGATTGGGGGACTGAAGAGACCCAGTACTTC.